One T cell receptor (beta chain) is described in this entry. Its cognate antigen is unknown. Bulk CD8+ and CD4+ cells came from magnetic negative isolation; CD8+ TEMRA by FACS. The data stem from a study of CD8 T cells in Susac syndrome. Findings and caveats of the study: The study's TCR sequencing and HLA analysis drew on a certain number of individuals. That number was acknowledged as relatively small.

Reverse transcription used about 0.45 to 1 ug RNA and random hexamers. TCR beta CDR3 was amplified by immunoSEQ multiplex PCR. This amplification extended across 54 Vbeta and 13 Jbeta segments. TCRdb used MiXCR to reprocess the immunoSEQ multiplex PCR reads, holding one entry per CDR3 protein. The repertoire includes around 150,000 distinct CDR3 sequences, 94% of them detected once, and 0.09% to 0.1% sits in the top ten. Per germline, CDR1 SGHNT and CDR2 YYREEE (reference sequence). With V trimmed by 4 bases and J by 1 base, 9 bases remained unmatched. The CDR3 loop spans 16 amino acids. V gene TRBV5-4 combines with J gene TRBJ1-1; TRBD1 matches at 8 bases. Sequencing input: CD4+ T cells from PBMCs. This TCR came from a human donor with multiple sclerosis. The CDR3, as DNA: TGTGCCAGCAGCCCTACCCTAGACAGGGGGAACACTGAAGCTTTCTTT. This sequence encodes CASSPTLDRGNTEAFF.